One sample yielded the 17 T cell receptor beta chains listed below, sequenced in a study of shared clonotypes between healthy human individuals (dated by TCRdb to 2018 to 2021). The library was obtained by the immunoSEQ multiplex PCR assay. As stored in TCRdb, this immuneACCESS dataset retains in-frame rearrangements with V and J assigned. A fraction of the clones does not appear; measured against another copy, unresolved V genes explain less than half of the discrepancy, and the remainder lacks a known reason. The table for this sample lists about 2,500,000 clones; around nine tenths of them were counted only once. Around 0.14% of the sample is in the top ten clones. Sequenced: naive CD4+ T cells sorted from blood. In the paper's terms, the cell subset or site label means: CD45RA+ positively selected. The receptors stem from a man between 18 and 29 years old in good health.

Concerning this clone itself: The same CDR3 is also encoded by other DNA sequences in this sample. The chain recombines TRBV5-1 with TRBJ2-5; TRBD1 matches 9 bases. Germline V CDR1 and CDR2: SGHRS, YFSETQ. This CDR3 is built from 15 residues. V was clipped by 0 bases and J by 2 bases; unmatched bases: 2. The DNA of the CDR3 is TGCGCCAGCAGCTTGGGACAGGGGGATCAAGAGACCCAGTACTTC. It encodes CASSLGQGDQETQYF. Together with reference TRBV5-1 and TRBJ2-5, the CDR3 gives the full variable domain: KAGVTQTPRYLIKTRGQQVTLSCSPISGHRSVSWYQQTPGQGLQFLFEYFSETQRNKGNFPGRFSGRQFSNSRSEMNVSTLELGDSALYLCASSLGQGDQETQYFGPGTRLLVL.

The V and J genes are TRBV27 and TRBJ2-1, with D perhaps matching TRBD2 (6 bases). The V gene lost 3 bases and the J gene lost 2 bases, with 14 bases spanning the gap. From germline, CDR1 is MNHEY and CDR2 SMNVEV (reference sequence). The CDR3 loop spans 16 amino acids. The CDR3 loop is CASSFGWSGAYNEQFF. The CDR3 nucleotides are TGTGCCAGCAGTTTTGGGTGGTCGGGGGCCTACAATGAGCAGTTCTTC.

This chain joins TRBV10-3 and TRBJ2-1; 11 bases map to TRBD2. J lost 9 bases, V lost 5 bases, and 3 bases had no gene match. This CDR3 comprises 13 residues. Germline lookup yields CDR1 ENHRY and CDR2 SYGVKD. CDR3 nucleotide sequence: TGTGCCATCAGTACTAGCGGGAGTTCTGAGCAGTTCTTC. Translated: CAISTSGSSEQFF.

J is TRBJ2-5 and V is TRBV10-3; 7 positions match TRBD2. V gave up 6 bases and J gave up 4 bases; unmatched junction bases: 8. The length of the CDR3 is 14 residues. Germline V CDR1 and CDR2: ENHRY, SYGVKD. CDR3 sequence: CAISLGGRGETQYF. The CDR3 DNA reads as TGTGCCATCAGCCTTGGAGGGAGGGGAGAGACCCAGTACTTC.

The chain employs TRBV11-2 and TRBJ1-1; D is perhaps TRBD1 (6 bases). The germline gives CDR1 SGHAT, CDR2 FQNNGV. The germline V and J ends were trimmed by 6 bases and 2 bases, with 16 bases remaining between them. The CDR3 length is 15 residues. The CDR3 DNA reads as TGTGCCAGCAGTGTGGTAGGGGGTAAAAACACTGAAGCTTTCTTT. It codes for CASSVVGGKNTEAFF. Variable domain in full (rest from reference TRBV11-2 and TRBJ1-1): EAGVAQSPRYKIIEKRQSVAFWCNPISGHATLYWYQQILGQGPKLLIQFQNNGVVDDSQLPKDRFSAERLKGVDSTLKIQPAKLEDSAVYLCASSVVGGKNTEAFFGQGTRLTVV.

A remark on this clone: The same CDR3 can be traced to other DNA sequences in this sample. The rearrangement links TRBV6-5 to TRBJ1-5; unclear D gene. CDR1 is MNHEY and CDR2 is SVGAGI in the germline V gene. The CDR3 runs 13 residues. Trimming removed 0 bases from V and 7 bases from J, with 7 bases in between. The CDR3 loop is CASSYSPGQPQHF. DNA of the CDR3: TGTGCCAGCAGTTACTCGCCGGGGCAGCCCCAGCATTTT.

The chain recombines TRBV29-1 with TRBJ1-2; unclear D gene. V lost 2 bases, J lost 8 bases, and 18 bases lay in between. The CDR3 runs to 14 residues. The germline CDR1 and CDR2 sequences are SQVTM and ANQGSEA. The CDR3 sequence: CSVEILSAAGGYTF. CDR3 in DNA: TGCAGCGTTGAAATTTTAAGTGCTGCCGGGGGCTACACCTTC. Full variable domain (remainder filled in from reference TRBV29-1 and TRBJ1-2): SAVISQKPSRDICQRGTSLTIQCQVDSQVTMMFWYRQQPGQSLTLIATANQGSEATYESGFVIDKFPISRPNLTFSTLTVSNMSPEDSSIYLCSVEILSAAGGYTFGSGTRLTVV.

The rearrangement uses TRBV10-1 and TRBJ2-3; the D is unclear. Deletions cut 5 bases from V and 6 bases from J, with 12 bases between. Per the germline V gene, CDR1 is WNHNN and CDR2 is SYGVQD (reference sequence). CDR3 length: 13 residues. The CDR3 region has the DNA TGCGCCAGCAGTCTCGGTAGTGCGGATACGCAGTATTTT. As protein: CASSLGSADTQYF.

The chain links TRBV13 to TRBJ2-1, with 11 positions matching TRBD2. J gave up 4 bases and V 3 bases, and 8 bases lay outside the gene matches. Germline lookup yields CDR1 PRHDT and CDR2 FYEKMQ (reference sequence). This CDR3 comprises 17 residues. Here the CDR3 DNA reads TGTGCCAGCAGCTTGACTAGCGGGAAGGGGATTTACAATGAGCAGTTCTTC. Residues: CASSLTSGKGIYNEQFF.

V gene TRBV18 combines with J gene TRBJ2-1, with 10 bases fitting TRBD1. The CDR3 covers 16 residues. Germline V gives CDR1 KGHSH, CDR2 LQKENI. V lost 2 bases and J lost 3; bases outside the gene matches: 4. The CDR3 nucleotides read TGTGCCAGCTCACCAACGACAGGGGGCATCTACAATGAGCAGTTCTTC. Encoded protein: CASSPTTGGIYNEQFF.

The chain has TRBV28 and TRBJ1-5; possibly TRBD1 for D (5 bases). The V end was cut by 6 bases, the J end by 4 bases, with 13 bases between. The CDR3 totals 14 residues. From germline, CDR1 is MDHEN and CDR2 SYDVKM. The CDR3: CASRNTRENQPQHF. The CDR3 DNA reads TGTGCCAGCAGGAATACCAGGGAGAATCAGCCCCAGCATTTT.

The V call is TRBV6-1, the J call TRBJ2-7, with D possibly matching TRBD1 (5 bases). The V end was cut by 9 bases, the J end by 6 bases, with 12 bases between. This CDR3 has 11 amino acids. From germline, CDR1 is MNHNS and CDR2 SASEGT. CDR3 residues: CASSIGAEQYF. CDR3 coding DNA: TGTGCCAGTAGCATTGGGGCCGAGCAGTACTTC.

This clone was counted once. J is TRBJ1-6 and V is TRBV18; D might be TRBD1 (6 bases). Trimming stripped 2 bases from V and 8 bases from J, with 13 bases between. Germline CDR1 is KGHSH and CDR2 is LQKENI. The CDR3 contains 15 residues. The CDR3 sequence is CASSPDGGGYSPLHF. In nucleotides, the CDR3 is TGTGCCAGCTCACCAGATGGGGGGGGCTATTCACCCCTCCACTTT.

About this clone itself: Other DNA sequences of this sample code for an identical CDR3. This rearrangement joins TRBV18 to TRBJ2-5, with a tentative D call TRBD2 (7 bases). Trimming took off 4 bases at V and 5 bases at J, with 8 bases between the two ends. CDR1 and CDR2 from the germline V gene are KGHSH and LQKENI. This CDR3 is 12 amino acids long. This CDR3 reads CASSRGGETQYF. The CDR3 nucleotides read TGTGCCAGCTCACGGGGGGGCGAGACCCAGTACTTC.

This sequence joins TRBV5-4 and TRBJ2-7, with TRBD2 matching over 10 bases. Germline CDR1 is SGHNT and CDR2 is YYREEE (reference sequence). There are 15 residues in the CDR3. The ends lost 2 bases at V and 4 bases at J; junction bases unmatched: 6. The CDR3 loop reads CASSFSSGSGYEQYF. Here the CDR3 DNA reads TGTGCCAGCAGCTTCTCTAGCGGGAGTGGTTACGAGCAGTACTTC. Full variable domain (remainder filled in from reference TRBV5-4 and TRBJ2-7): ETGVTQSPTHLIKTRGQQVTLRCSSQSGHNTVSWYQQALGQGPQFIFQYYREEENGRGNFPPRFSGLQFPNYSSELNVNALELDDSALYLCASSFSSGSGYEQYFGPGTRLTVT.

The chain joins TRBV4-2 to TRBJ2-3; perhaps TRBD2 as D (5 bases). The germline V gene encodes CDR1 LGHNA and CDR2 YNFKEQ. The CDR3 is made up of 15 amino acids. The V and J ends lost 4 bases and 0 bases respectively, with 11 bases between them. In nucleotides, the CDR3 is TGTGCCAGCAGCCCCACGAGCGGCAGCACAGATACGCAGTATTTT. Translated: CASSPTSGSTDTQYF.

The CDR3 DNA follows: TGTGCCAGCAGCACAACAGGGGGTCGGAATAATTCACCCCTCCACTTT. This gives the protein CASSTTGGRNNSPLHF. V usage is TRBV7-9 and J usage is TRBJ1-6; 8 bases map to TRBD1. J was trimmed by 5 bases and V by 5 bases; bases with no gene match: 8. Germline lookup yields CDR1 SEHNR and CDR2 FQNEAQ (reference sequence). The CDR3 length is 16 residues.